This T cell receptor beta chain was identified in a study of T-cell memory formation after mild COVID-19. Study as a whole: TCR clusters largely stayed donor specific. Broader study findings: Certain responding clones were present in pre-infection memory, suggesting participation of cross-reactive memory.

5'RACE primed from the constant segment yielded TCR alpha and TCR beta cDNA libraries bearing sample barcodes and UMIs. TCRdb ran MiXCR on the 5' RACE reads and lists one entry per CDR3 protein. This table has under 250,000 distinct CDR3 sequences, 15% to 17% appearing once. This CDR3 contains 12 residues. Germline V CDR1 and CDR2: DFQATT, SNEGSKA (reference sequence). The V end was cut by 2 bases, the J end by 7 bases, with 9 bases between. This clonotype has more than one count but fewer than ten. Its matching antigen is unknown. The receptor was isolated from an adult woman who had mild COVID-19 (a few samples of this study predate the infection). Cell type and time point are not known. The rearrangement uses TRBV20-1 and TRBJ2-1; no clear D. The sample consisted of PBMCs or a T cell subset sorted from them (not recorded which). CDR3 DNA: TGCAGTGCTAGACTAGATTGGAATGAGCAGTTCTTC. Its protein product is CSARLDWNEQFF.